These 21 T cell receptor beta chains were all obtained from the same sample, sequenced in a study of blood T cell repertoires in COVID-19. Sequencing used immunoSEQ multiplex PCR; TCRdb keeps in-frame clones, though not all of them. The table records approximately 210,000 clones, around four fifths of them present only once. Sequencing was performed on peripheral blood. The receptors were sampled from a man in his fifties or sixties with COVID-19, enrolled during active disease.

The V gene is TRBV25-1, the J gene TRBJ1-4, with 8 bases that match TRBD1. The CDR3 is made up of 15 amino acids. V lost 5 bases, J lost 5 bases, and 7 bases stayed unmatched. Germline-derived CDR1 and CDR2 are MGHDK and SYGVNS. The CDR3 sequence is CASSRNRGGNEKLFF. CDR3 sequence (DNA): TGTGCCAGCAGTAGAAACAGGGGGGGAAATGAAAAACTGTTTTTT.

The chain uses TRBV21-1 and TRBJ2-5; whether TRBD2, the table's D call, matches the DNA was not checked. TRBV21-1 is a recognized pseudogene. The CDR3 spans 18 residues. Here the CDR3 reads CASILHQSGREGPKTQYF. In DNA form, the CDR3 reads TGTGCCAGCATCCTACATCAGAGTGGGCGGGAGGGCCCGAAGACCCAGTACTTC.

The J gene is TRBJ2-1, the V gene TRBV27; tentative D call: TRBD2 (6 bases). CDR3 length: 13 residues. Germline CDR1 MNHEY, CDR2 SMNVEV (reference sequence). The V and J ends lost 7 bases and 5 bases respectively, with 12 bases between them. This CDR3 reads CASKESGHNEQFF. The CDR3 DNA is TGTGCCAGCAAAGAGAGCGGGCACAATGAGCAGTTCTTC.

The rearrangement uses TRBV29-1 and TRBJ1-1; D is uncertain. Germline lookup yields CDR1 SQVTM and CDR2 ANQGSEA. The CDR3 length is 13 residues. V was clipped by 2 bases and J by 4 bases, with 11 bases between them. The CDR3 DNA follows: TGCAGCGTTGAAAAAGGGAGAGGCACTGAAGCTTTCTTT. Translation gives CSVEKGRGTEAFF.

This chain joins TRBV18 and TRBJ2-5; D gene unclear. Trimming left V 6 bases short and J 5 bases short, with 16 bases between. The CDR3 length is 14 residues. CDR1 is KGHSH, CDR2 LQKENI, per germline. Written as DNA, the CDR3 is TGTGCCAGCTCCCTCGGAGCAGTGAGGGAGACCCAGTACTTC. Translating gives CASSLGAVRETQYF.

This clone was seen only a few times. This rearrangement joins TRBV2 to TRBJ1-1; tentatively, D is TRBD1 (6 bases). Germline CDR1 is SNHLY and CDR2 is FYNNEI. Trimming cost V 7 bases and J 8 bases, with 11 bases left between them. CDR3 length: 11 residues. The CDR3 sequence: CASNRVGEAFF. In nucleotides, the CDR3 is TGTGCCAGCAACAGGGTGGGGGAAGCTTTCTTT.

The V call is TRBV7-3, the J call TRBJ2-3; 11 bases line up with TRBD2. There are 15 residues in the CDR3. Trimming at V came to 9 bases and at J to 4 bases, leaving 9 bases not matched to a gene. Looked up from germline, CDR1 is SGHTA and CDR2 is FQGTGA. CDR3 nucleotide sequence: TGTGCCAGTGCTCTTAGCGGGAGGGCGCCAGATACGCAGTATTTT. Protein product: CASALSGRAPDTQYF.

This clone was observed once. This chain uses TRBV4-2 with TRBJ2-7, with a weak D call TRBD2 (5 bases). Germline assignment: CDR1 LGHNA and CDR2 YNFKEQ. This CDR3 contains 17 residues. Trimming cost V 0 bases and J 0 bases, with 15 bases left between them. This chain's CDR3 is CASSQDRAGVGSYEQYF. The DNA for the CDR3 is TGTGCCAGCAGCCAAGATCGGGCCGGGGTCGGCTCCTACGAGCAGTACTTC.

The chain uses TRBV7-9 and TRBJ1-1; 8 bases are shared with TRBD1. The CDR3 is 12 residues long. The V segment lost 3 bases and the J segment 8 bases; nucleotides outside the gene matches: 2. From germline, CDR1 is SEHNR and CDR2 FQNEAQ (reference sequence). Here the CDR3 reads CASSFGQGEAFF. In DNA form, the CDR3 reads TGTGCCAGCAGCTTTGGACAGGGAGAAGCTTTCTTT.

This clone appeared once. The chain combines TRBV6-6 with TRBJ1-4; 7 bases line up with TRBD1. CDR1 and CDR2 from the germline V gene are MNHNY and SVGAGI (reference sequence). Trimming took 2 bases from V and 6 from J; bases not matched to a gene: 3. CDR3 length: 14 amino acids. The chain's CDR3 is CASSYQGVDEKLFF. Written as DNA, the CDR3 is TGTGCCAGCAGTTACCAGGGGGTGGATGAAAAACTGTTTTTT.

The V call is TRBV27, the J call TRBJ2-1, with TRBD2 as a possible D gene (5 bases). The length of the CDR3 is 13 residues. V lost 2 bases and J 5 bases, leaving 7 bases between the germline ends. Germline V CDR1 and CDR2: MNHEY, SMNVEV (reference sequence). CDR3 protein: CASSLRGNNEQFF. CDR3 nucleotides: TGTGCCAGCAGTTTACGGGGTAACAATGAGCAGTTCTTC.

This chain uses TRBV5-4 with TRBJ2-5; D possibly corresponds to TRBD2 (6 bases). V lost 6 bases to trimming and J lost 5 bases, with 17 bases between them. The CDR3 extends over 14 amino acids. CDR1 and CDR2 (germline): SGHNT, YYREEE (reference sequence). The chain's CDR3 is CASNSGTEYETQYF. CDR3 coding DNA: TGTGCCAGCAATAGCGGAACAGAGTACGAGACCCAGTACTTC.

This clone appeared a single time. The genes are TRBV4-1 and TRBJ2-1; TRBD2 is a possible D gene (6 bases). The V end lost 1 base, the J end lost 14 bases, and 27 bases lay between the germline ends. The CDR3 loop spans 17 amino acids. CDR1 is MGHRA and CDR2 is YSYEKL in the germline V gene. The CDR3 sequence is CASSQGTVSGRSPAEFF. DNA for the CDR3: TGCGCCAGCAGCCAAGGGACGGTAAGCGGGCGGAGCCCAGCTGAGTTCTTC.

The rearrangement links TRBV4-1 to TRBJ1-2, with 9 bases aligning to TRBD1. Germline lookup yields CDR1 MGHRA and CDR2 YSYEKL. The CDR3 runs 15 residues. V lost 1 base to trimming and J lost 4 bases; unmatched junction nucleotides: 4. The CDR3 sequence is CASSQAGDRVYGYTF. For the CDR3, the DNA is TGCGCCAGCAGCCAAGCTGGGGACAGGGTCTATGGCTACACCTTC.

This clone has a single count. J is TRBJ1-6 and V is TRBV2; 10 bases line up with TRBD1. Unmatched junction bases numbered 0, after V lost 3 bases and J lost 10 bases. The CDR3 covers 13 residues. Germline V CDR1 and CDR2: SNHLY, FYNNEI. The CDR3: CASSETGGSPLHF. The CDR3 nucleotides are TGTGCCAGCAGTGAGACAGGGGGCTCACCCCTCCACTTT.

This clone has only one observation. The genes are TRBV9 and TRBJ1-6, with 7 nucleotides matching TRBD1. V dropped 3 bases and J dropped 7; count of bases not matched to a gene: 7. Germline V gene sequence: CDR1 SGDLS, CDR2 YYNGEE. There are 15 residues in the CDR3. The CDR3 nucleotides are TGTGCCAGCAGCGCCCCCGGACAGGCGAATTCACCCCTCCACTTT. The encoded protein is CASSAPGQANSPLHF.

The CDR3 region is CASSERGTSSYNEQFF. CDR3 in DNA: TGTGCCAGCAGTGAAAGGGGGACCAGCTCCTACAATGAGCAGTTCTTC. The rearrangement links TRBV2 to TRBJ2-1; D perhaps matches TRBD1 (6 bases). The V and J ends lost 2 bases and 0 bases respectively, with 11 bases between them. This CDR3 comprises 16 residues. Germline loops: CDR1 SNHLY, CDR2 FYNNEI.

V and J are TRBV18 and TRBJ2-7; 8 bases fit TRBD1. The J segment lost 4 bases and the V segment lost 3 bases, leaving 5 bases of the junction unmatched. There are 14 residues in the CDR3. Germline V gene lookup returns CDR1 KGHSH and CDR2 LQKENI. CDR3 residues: CASSPRQGRYEQYF. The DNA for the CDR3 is TGTGCCAGCTCACCTCGACAGGGGAGGTACGAGCAGTACTTC.

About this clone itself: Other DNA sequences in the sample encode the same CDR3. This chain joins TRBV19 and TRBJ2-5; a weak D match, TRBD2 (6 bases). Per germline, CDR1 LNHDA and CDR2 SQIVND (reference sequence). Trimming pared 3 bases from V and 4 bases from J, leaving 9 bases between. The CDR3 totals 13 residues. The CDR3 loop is CASSIGGGETQYF. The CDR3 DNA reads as TGTGCCAGTAGTATCGGGGGAGGAGAGACCCAGTACTTC.

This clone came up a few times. CDR3: CASSFRMYRGNSPLHF. The CDR3 DNA sequence: TGTGCCAGCAGTTTCAGAATGTACAGGGGAAATTCACCCCTCCACTTT. The chain joins TRBV27 to TRBJ1-6, with 7 positions matching TRBD1. Trimming cost V 3 bases and J 7 bases; bases outside gene matches: 9. The germline V gene has CDR1 MNHEY and CDR2 SMNVEV (reference sequence). This CDR3 has 16 residues.

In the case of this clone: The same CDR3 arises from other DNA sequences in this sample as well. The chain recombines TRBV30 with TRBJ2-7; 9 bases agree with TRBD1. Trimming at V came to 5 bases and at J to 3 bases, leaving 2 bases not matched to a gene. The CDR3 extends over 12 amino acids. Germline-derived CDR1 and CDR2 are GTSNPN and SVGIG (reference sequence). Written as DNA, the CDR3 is TGTGCCTGGGACAGGGGGGGCTACGAGCAGTACTTC. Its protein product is CAWDRGGYEQYF.